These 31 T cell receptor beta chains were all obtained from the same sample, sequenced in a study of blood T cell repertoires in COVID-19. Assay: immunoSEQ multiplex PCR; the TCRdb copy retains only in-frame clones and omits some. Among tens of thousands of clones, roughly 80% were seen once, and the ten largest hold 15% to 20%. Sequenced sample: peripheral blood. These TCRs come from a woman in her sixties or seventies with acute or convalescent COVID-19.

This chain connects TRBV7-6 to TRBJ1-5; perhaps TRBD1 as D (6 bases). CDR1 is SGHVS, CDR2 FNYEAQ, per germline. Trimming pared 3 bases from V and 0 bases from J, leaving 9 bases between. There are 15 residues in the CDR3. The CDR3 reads CASSLDSYSNQPQHF. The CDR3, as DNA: TGTGCCAGCAGCTTGGACAGTTATAGCAATCAGCCCCAGCATTTT.

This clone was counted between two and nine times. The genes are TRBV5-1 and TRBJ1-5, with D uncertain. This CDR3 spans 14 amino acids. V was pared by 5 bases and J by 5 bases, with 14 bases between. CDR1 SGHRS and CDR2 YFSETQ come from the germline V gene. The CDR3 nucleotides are TGCGCCAGCAGACCGGGGATAGCAGATCAGCCCCAGCATTTT. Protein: CASRPGIADQPQHF.

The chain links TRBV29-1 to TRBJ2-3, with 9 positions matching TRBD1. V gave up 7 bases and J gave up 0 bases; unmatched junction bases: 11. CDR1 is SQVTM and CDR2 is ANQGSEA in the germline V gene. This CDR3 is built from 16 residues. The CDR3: CSATRGQGGSTDTQYF. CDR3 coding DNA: TGCAGCGCCACTCGGGGACAGGGTGGAAGCACAGATACGCAGTATTTT.

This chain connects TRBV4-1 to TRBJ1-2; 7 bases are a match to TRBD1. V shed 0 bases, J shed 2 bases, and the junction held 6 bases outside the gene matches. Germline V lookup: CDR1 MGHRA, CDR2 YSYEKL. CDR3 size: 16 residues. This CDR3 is CASSQEGDSNNYGYTF. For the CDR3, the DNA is TGCGCCAGCAGCCAAGAGGGGGACAGCAACAACTATGGCTACACCTTC.

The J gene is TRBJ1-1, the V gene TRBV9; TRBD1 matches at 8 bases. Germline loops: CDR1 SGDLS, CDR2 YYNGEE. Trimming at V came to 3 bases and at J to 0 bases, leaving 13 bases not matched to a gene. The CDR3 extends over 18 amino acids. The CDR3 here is CASSAAGQGTSLNTEAFF. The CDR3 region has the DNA TGTGCCAGCAGCGCCGCAGGACAGGGCACCTCACTGAACACTGAAGCTTTCTTT.

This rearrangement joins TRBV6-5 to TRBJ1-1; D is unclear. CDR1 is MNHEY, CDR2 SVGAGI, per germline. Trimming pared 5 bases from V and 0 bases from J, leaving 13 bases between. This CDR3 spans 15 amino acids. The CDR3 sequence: CASSRETPMNTEAFF. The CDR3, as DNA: TGTGCCAGCAGTCGCGAGACACCCATGAACACTGAAGCTTTCTTT.

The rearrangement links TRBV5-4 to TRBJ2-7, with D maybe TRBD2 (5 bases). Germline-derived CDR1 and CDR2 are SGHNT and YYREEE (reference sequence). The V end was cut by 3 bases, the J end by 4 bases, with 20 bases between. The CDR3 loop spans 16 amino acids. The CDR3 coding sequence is TGTGCCAGCAGCTCCGCCGGGGTGGTTGGAAGGTACGAGCAGTACTTC. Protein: CASSSAGVVGRYEQYF.

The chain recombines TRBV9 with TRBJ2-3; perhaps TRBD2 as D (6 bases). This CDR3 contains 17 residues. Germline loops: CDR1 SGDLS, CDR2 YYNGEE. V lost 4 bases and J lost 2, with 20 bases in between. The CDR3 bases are TGTGCCAGCAGCCCCCGCGGAGGGGAGCTTTCCACAGATACGCAGTATTTT. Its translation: CASSPRGGELSTDTQYF.

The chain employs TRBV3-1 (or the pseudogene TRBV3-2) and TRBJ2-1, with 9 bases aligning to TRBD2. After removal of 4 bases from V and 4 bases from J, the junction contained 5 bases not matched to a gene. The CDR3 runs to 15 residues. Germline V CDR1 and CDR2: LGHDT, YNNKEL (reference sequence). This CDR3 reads CASSRGLAGYNEQFF. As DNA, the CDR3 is TGTGCCAGCAGCCGGGGACTAGCAGGATACAATGAGCAGTTCTTC.

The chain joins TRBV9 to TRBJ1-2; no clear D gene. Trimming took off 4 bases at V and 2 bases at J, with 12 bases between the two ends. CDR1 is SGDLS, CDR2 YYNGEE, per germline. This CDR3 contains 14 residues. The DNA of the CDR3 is TGTGCCAGCAGCCTCAATTCGGGGAACTATGGCTACACCTTC. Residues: CASSLNSGNYGYTF.

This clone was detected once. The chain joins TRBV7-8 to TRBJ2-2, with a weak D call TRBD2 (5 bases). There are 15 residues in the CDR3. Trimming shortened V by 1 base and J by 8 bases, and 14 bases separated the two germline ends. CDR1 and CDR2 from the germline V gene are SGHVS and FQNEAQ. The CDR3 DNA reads TGTGCCAGCAGCTTAGAGGTCTCCCGAGGGGGGGAGCTGTTTTTT. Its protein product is CASSLEVSRGGELFF.

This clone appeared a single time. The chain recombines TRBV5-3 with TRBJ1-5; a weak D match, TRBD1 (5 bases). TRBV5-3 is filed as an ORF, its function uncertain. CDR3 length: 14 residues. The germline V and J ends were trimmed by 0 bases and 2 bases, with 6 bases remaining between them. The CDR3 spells CARSLVRGNQPQHF. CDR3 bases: TGTGCCAGAAGCTTGGTCAGGGGCAATCAGCCCCAGCATTTT.

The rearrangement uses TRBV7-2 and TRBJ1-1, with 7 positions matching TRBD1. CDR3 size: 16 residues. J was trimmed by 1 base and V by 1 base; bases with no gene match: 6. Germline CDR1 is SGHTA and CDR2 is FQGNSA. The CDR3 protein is CASSLEQGRGNTEAFF. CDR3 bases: TGTGCCAGCAGCTTAGAACAGGGGCGCGGGAACACTGAAGCTTTCTTT.

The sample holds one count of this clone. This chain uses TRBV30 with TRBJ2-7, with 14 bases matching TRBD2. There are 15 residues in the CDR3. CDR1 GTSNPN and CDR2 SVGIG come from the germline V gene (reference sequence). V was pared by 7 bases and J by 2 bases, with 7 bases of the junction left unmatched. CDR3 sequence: CALGLAGAGAYEQYF. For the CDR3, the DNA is TGTGCCTTGGGACTAGCGGGGGCCGGGGCCTACGAGCAGTACTTC. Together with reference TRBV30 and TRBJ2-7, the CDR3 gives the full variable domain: SQTIHQWPATLVQPVGSPLSLECTVEGTSNPNLYWYRQAAGRGLQLLFYSVGIGQISSEVPQNLSASRPQDRQFILSSKKLLLSDSGFYLCALGLAGAGAYEQYFGPGTRLTVT.

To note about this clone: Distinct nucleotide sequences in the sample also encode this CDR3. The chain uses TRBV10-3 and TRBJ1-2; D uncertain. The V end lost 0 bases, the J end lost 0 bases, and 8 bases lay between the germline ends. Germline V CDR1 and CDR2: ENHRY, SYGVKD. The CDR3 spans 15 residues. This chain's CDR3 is CAISESGLTNYGYTF. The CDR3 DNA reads TGTGCCATCAGTGAGTCTGGACTCACTAACTATGGCTACACCTTC.

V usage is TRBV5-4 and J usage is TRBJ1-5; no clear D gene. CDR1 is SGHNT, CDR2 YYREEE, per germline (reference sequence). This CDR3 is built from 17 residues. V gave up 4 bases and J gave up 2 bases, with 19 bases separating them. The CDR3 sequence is CASSTRLASPGNQPQHF. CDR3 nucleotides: TGTGCCAGCAGCACCCGTCTTGCGTCCCCCGGCAATCAGCCCCAGCATTTT.

The CDR3 region has the DNA TGTGCCAGCAGGATGGGGCCAGTCTATGGCTACACCTTC. Translating it yields CASRMGPVYGYTF. The chain is built from TRBV5-4 and TRBJ1-2; TRBD1 is a possible D gene (5 bases). Trimming shortened V by 5 bases and J by 4 bases, and 12 bases separated the two germline ends. Germline-derived CDR1 and CDR2 are SGHNT and YYREEE (reference sequence). The CDR3 consists of 13 residues.

CDR3 nucleotides: TGTGCCAGAAGCTTAGTCAGGGCCTATAATTCACCCCTCCACTTT. This gives the protein CARSLVRAYNSPLHF. This chain joins TRBV5-3 and TRBJ1-6; possible D gene TRBD1, 5 bases. TRBV5-3 is an ORF, and what it does is uncertain. The CDR3 covers 15 residues. V lost 2 bases and J 2 bases, leaving 8 bases between the germline ends.

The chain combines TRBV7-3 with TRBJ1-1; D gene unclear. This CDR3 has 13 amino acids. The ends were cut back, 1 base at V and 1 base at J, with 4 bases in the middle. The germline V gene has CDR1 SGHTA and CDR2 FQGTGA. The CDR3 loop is CASSLMRNTEAFF. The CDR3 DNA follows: TGTGCCAGCAGCTTAATGAGGAACACTGAAGCTTTCTTT.

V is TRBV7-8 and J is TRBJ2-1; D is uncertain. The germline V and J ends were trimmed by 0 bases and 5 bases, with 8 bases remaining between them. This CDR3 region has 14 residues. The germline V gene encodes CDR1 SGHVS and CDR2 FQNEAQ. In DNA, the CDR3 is TGTGCCAGCAGCTTAGCGAGTTCTAACAATGAGCAGTTCTTC. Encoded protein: CASSLASSNNEQFF. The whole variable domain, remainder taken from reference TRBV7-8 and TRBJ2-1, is GAGVSQSPRYKVAKRGQDVALRCDPISGHVSLFWYQQALGQGPEFLTYFQNEAQLDKSGLPSDRFFAERPEGSVSTLKIQRTQQEDSAVYLCASSLASSNNEQFFGPGTRLTVL.

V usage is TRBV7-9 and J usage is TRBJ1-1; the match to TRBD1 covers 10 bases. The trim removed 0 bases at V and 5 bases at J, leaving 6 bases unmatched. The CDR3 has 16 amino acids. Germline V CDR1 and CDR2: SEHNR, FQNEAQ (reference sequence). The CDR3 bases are TGTGCCAGCAGCTTAGCGGGACAGGGACAGGGGACTGAAGCTTTCTTT. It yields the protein CASSLAGQGQGTEAFF.

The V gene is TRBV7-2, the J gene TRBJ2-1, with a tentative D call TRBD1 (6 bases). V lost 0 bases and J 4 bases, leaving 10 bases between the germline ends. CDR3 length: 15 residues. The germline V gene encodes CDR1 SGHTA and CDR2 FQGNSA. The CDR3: CASSLATTGYNEQFF. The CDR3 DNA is TGTGCCAGCAGCTTAGCCACTACAGGGTACAATGAGCAGTTCTTC. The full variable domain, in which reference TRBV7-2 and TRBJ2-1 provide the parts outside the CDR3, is GAGVSQSPSNKVTEKGKDVELRCDPISGHTALYWYRQSLGQGLEFLIYFQGNSAPDKSGLPSDRFSAERTGGSVSTLTIQRTQQEDSAVYLCASSLATTGYNEQFFGPGTRLTVL.

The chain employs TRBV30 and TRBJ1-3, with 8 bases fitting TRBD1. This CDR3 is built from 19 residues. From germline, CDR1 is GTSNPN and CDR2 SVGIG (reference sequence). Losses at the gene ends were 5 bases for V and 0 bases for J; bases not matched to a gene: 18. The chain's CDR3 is CAWRGGVAGGEFSGNTIYF. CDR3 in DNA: TGTGCCTGGCGTGGGGGGGTGGCAGGGGGCGAGTTCTCTGGAAACACCATATATTTT.

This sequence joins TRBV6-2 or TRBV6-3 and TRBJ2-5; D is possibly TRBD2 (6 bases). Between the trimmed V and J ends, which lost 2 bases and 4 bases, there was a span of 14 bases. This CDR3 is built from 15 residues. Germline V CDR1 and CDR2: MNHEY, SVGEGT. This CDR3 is CASSYKRVGGETQYF. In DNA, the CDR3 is TGTGCCAGCAGTTACAAGAGGGTGGGGGGAGAGACCCAGTACTTC.

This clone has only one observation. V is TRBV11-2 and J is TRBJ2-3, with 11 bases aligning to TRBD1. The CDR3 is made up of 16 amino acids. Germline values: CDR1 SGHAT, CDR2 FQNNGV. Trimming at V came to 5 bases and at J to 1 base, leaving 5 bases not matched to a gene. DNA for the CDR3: TGTGCCAGCAGCCCCCGGACAGGGGGCGGCACAGATACGCAGTATTTT. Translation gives CASSPRTGGGTDTQYF. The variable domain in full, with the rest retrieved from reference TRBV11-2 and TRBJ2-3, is EAGVAQSPRYKIIEKRQSVAFWCNPISGHATLYWYQQILGQGPKLLIQFQNNGVVDDSQLPKDRFSAERLKGVDSTLKIQPAKLEDSAVYLCASSPRTGGGTDTQYFGPGTRLTVL.

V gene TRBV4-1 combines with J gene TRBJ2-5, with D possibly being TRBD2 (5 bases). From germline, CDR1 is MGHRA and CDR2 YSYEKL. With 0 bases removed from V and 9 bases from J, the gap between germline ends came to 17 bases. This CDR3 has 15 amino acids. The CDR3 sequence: CASSQDGTSLGAQYF. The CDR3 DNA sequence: TGCGCCAGCAGCCAAGATGGAACTTCTTTGGGAGCCCAGTACTTC.

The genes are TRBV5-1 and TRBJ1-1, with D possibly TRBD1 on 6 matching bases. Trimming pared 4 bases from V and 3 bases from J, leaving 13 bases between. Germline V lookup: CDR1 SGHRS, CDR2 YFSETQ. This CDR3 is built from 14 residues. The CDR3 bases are TGCGCCAGCAGCACAGGGACGGCCCACACTGAAGCTTTCTTT. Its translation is CASSTGTAHTEAFF.

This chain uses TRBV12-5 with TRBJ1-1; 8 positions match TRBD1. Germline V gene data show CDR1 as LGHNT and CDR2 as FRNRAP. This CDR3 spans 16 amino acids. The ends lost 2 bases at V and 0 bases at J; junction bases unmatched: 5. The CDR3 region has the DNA TGTGCTAGTGGTTTGATCAGGGGGCCAGTGAACACTGAAGCTTTCTTT. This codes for CASGLIRGPVNTEAFF. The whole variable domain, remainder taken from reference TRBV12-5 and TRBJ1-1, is DARVTQTPRHKVTEMGQEVTMRCQPILGHNTVFWYRQTMMQGLELLAYFRNRAPLDDSGMPKDRFSAEMPDATLATLKIQPSEPRDSAVYFCASGLIRGPVNTEAFFGQGTRLTVV.

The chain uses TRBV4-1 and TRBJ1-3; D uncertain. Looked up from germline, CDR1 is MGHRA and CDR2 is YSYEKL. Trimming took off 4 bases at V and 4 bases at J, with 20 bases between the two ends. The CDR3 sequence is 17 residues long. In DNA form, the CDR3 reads TGCGCCAGCAGCCGCCCCCCGCGGCTCATCGGGGGAAACACCATATATTTT. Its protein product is CASSRPPRLIGGNTIYF.

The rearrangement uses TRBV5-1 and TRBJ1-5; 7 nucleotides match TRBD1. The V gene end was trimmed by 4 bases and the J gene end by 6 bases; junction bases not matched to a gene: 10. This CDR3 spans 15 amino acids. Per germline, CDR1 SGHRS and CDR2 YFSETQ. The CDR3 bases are TGCGCCAGCAGCCGCGACGGGACAGACACTCAGCCCCAGCATTTT. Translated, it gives CASSRDGTDTQPQHF.

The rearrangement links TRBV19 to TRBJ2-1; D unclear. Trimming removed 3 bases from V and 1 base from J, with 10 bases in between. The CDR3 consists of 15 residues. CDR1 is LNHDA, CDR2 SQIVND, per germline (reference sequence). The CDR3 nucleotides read TGTGCCAGTAGTATCCAGGCCCCGTCCTACAATGAGCAGTTCTTC. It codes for CASSIQAPSYNEQFF. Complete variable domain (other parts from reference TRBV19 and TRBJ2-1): DGGITQSPKYLFRKEGQNVTLSCEQNLNHDAMYWYRQDPGQGLRLIYYSQIVNDFQKGDIAEGYSVSREKKESFPLTVTSAQKNPTAFYLCASSIQAPSYNEQFFGPGTRLTVL.